This entry lists 14 T cell receptor beta chains sequenced from one sample in a study of human T cells and chemical hapten exposure. From the RACE reads, TCRdb called clonotypes with MiXCR, one entry per CDR3 protein. The data show roughly 80,000 distinct CDR3 sequences, approximately 8.1% seen once. Time point specified: healthy volunteer bleed at 6 weeks. The authors' total RNA extraction used unfractionated whole blood. The source material was whole blood. Source of these receptors: a female donor in good health. Some clones in this sample may be carry-over from other donors' samples.

DNA of the CDR3: TGCAGTGCTAGAGATATAAGCACAGATACGCAGTATTTT. It codes for CSARDISTDTQYF. J is TRBJ2-3 and V is TRBV20-1; D gene uncertain. Germline CDR1 reads DFQATT; CDR2 reads SNEGSKA (reference sequence). Trimming cost V 0 bases and J 0 bases, with 4 bases left between them. This CDR3 spans 13 amino acids.

This clonotype appeared many times. The gene calls are TRBV7-2 and TRBJ2-3, with 8 nucleotides matching TRBD2. Germline V CDR1 and CDR2: SGHTA, FQGNSA. V lost 5 bases and J lost 0; bases outside the gene matches: 7. CDR3 length equals 16 residues. CDR3 sequence: CASSRVAGGSTDTQYF. CDR3 bases: TGTGCCAGCAGCCGCGTCGCGGGGGGCAGCACAGATACGCAGTATTTT.

This clonotype was seen at least ten times. V gene TRBV29-1 combines with J gene TRBJ2-3; D might be TRBD2 (6 bases). The CDR3 runs to 13 residues. Trimming removed 4 bases from V and 3 bases from J, with 11 bases in between. Per germline, CDR1 SQVTM and CDR2 ANQGSEA. The CDR3 DNA sequence: TGCAGCGTTGGTAGCGGCTTTACAGATACGCAGTATTTT. The encoded protein is CSVGSGFTDTQYF.

This clonotype was observed a few times. The chain is built from TRBV6-1 and TRBJ2-3, with a possible D match to TRBD1 (5 bases). CDR3 length: 11 residues. Germline loops: CDR1 MNHNS, CDR2 SASEGT. Trimming took 1 base from V and 14 from J, leaving 10 bases between them. CDR3 coding DNA: TGTGCCAGCAGTGAAGGGCTGACAGTGTATTTT. It encodes CASSEGLTVYF.

This chain uses TRBV10-3 with TRBJ2-5, with 8 bases aligning to TRBD2. CDR3 length equals 15 residues. With V trimmed by 7 bases and J by 3 bases, 10 bases remained unmatched. Germline CDR1 is ENHRY and CDR2 is SYGVKD. The CDR3 spells CAIILAGGREETQYF. The DNA for the CDR3 is TGTGCCATCATTCTGGCGGGGGGAAGGGAAGAGACCCAGTACTTC.

This clonotype showed up many times. Germline is not matched at one junction end, which may reflect a read error. V is TRBV2 and J is TRBJ2-7, with D maybe TRBD2 (7 bases). The CDR3 runs to 11 residues. Germline V gene sequence: CDR1 SNHLY, CDR2 FYNNEI. CDR3 loop: CASSDSGGANF. The CDR3, as DNA: TGTGCCAGCAGTGATTCGGGGGGCGCAAACTTC.

This clonotype was counted many times. The chain is built from TRBV9 and TRBJ2-5, with D unclear. Trimming removed 3 bases at V and 0 bases at J, with 9 bases between. This CDR3 contains 14 residues. CDR1 SGDLS and CDR2 YYNGEE come from the germline V gene. CDR3 in DNA: TGTGCCAGCAGCGCTACAGCTTACCAAGAGACCCAGTACTTC. Its translation: CASSATAYQETQYF.

The rearrangement uses TRBV11-1 and TRBJ2-3; 8 bases map to TRBD2. Trimming cost V 8 bases and J 1 base; bases outside gene matches: 8. The germline CDR1 and CDR2 sequences are SGHAT and FQDESV (reference sequence). CDR3 length: 15 amino acids. The CDR3 coding sequence is TGTGCCAGCGGGAAGCGGGGGCCGGGCACAGATACGCAGTATTTT. This sequence encodes CASGKRGPGTDTQYF. Full variable domain (rest looked up from reference TRBV11-1 and TRBJ2-3): EAEVAQSPRYKITEKSQAVAFWCDPISGHATLYWYRQILGQGPELLVQFQDESVVDDSQLPKDRFSAERLKGVDSTLKIQPAELGDSAMYLCASGKRGPGTDTQYFGPGTRLTVL.

This clonotype was observed many times. V gene TRBV12-3 or TRBV12-4 combines with J gene TRBJ2-2; D uncertain. The CDR3 is 13 residues long. The V end lost 7 bases, the J end lost 0 bases, and 6 bases lay between the germline ends. The CDR3: CASNTANTGELFF. Here the CDR3 DNA reads TGTGCCAGCAACACCGCGAACACCGGGGAGCTGTTTTTT.

This clonotype was found many times. One junction end disagrees with the germline gene, perhaps due to a read error. The chain has TRBV7-7 and TRBJ2-3; 9 positions match TRBD2. The CDR3 extends over 15 amino acids. CDR1 is SSHAT and CDR2 is FNYEAQ in the germline V gene (reference sequence). CDR3 coding DNA: TGTGCTAGCAGCTTGAGCGGGGGGCCCGGGGATACGCAGTATTTT. It codes for CASSLSGGPGDTQYF.

This clonotype was recorded many times. The chain couples TRBV5-1 to TRBJ1-1; unclear D gene. Germline V gene lookup returns CDR1 SGHRS and CDR2 YFSETQ. V lost 0 bases, J lost 0 bases, and 6 bases lay in between. This CDR3 comprises 14 residues. The CDR3 sequence: CASSLGYLNTEAFF. The DNA of the CDR3 is TGCGCCAGCAGCTTGGGTTACTTGAACACTGAAGCTTTCTTT.

This clonotype was counted a few times. V and J are TRBV6-2 or TRBV6-3 and TRBJ1-3; 7 bases are shared with TRBD1. Germline V CDR1 and CDR2: MNHEY, SVGEGT. This CDR3 is built from 16 residues. Losses at the gene ends were 5 bases for V and 3 bases for J; bases not matched to a gene: 10. The DNA of the CDR3 is TGTGCCAGCAGTCACGGGACAGCCAGACTTGGAAACACCATATATTTT. This codes for CASSHGTARLGNTIYF.

This clonotype was seen just once. This may be a read error: a much more frequent sequence differs by one nucleotide. The chain uses TRBV6-4 and TRBJ2-2; D tentatively fits TRBD1 or TRBD2 (5 bases each). The CDR3 totals 15 residues. Germline-derived CDR1 and CDR2 are MRHNA and SNTAGT. CDR3 region: CANSRDPGTQGELFF. CDR3 in DNA: TGTGCCAACAGTCGCGACCCGGGGACCCAAGGGGAGCTGTTTTTT.

This chain connects TRBV5-4 to TRBJ2-7, with D possibly matching TRBD1 (5 bases). The V gene's germline CDR1 is SGHNT and CDR2 YYREEE (reference sequence). V was clipped by 2 bases and J by 5 bases, with 11 bases between them. The CDR3 consists of 13 residues. The CDR3 spells CASSLRGLDEQYF. CDR3 nucleotide sequence: TGTGCCAGCAGCTTAAGGGGTCTGGACGAGCAGTACTTC.